The 16 T cell receptor beta chains given below trace back to one sample, sequenced in a study of shared clonotypes between healthy human individuals. Generated by immunoSEQ multiplex PCR, the TCRdb table keeps only in-frame clones and is missing some. The sample lists over a million clones, approximately 68% occurring once. Sequencing input: memory CD4+ T cells sorted from blood. This sample's subset: CD45RA-negative fraction. The receptor source for this set is a man in his late teens or twenties in good health.

As for this clone: Additional DNA sequences in this sample encode the identical CDR3. The V and J genes are TRBV18 and TRBJ1-5; D ambiguous. Germline values: CDR1 KGHSH, CDR2 LQKENI. Trimming pared 2 bases from V and 6 bases from J, leaving 8 bases between. CDR3 length equals 13 residues. CDR3 nucleotide sequence: TGTGCCAGCTCACCAAGTCCCGGTCAGCCCCAGCATTTT. This gives the protein CASSPSPGQPQHF. The full variable domain, completed using reference TRBV18 and TRBJ1-5, is NAGVMQNPRHLVRRRGQEARLRCSPMKGHSHVYWYRQLPEEGLKFMVYLQKENIIDESGMPKERFSAEFPKEGPSILRIQQVVRGDSAAYFCASSPSPGQPQHFGDGTRLSIL.

V usage is TRBV27 and J usage is TRBJ2-5; 7 bases match TRBD1. Germline V CDR1 and CDR2: MNHEY, SMNVEV (reference sequence). CDR3 length: 15 residues. With V trimmed by 5 bases and J by 2 bases, 8 bases remained unmatched. CDR3 in DNA: TGTGCCAGCAGTCCGGGGACAGCAATTCAAGAGACCCAGTACTTC. Protein: CASSPGTAIQETQYF.

This chain links TRBV5-5 with TRBJ2-3; 8 bases are shared with TRBD2. V gave up 5 bases and J gave up 3 bases; unmatched junction bases: 11. CDR1 is SGHKS, CDR2 YYEKEE, per germline (reference sequence). The CDR3 runs 16 residues. For the CDR3, the DNA is TGTGCCAGCAGTTTCCCGACTAGCGAGACAACAGATACGCAGTATTTT. Translated: CASSFPTSETTDTQYF.

There are a few counts of this clone. The chain recombines TRBV7-6 with TRBJ1-6, with a tentative D call TRBD1 (5 bases). CDR3 size: 15 residues. CDR1 is SGHVS and CDR2 is FNYEAQ in the germline V gene. V was cut by 1 base and J by 7 bases, with 11 bases left in between. The CDR3 loop is CASSLETAPNSPLHF. CDR3 in DNA: TGTGCCAGCAGCTTAGAGACAGCCCCGAATTCACCCCTCCACTTT.

This rearrangement joins TRBV2 to TRBJ2-3, with D maybe TRBD1 (5 bases). The CDR3 contains 16 residues. The germline gives CDR1 SNHLY, CDR2 FYNNEI. V lost 3 bases and J 0 bases, leaving 13 bases between the germline ends. The CDR3 sequence: CASSESQGYSTDTQYF. The CDR3 DNA is TGTGCCAGCAGTGAGAGTCAGGGCTATAGCACAGATACGCAGTATTTT.

V usage is TRBV6-1 and J usage is TRBJ2-1; possibly TRBD1 for D (6 bases). V dropped 6 bases and J dropped 1 base, with 13 bases sitting between them. This CDR3 is 15 amino acids long. Germline V gives CDR1 MNHNS, CDR2 SASEGT. Here the CDR3 reads CASRQGQGSYNEQFF. In nucleotides, the CDR3 is TGTGCCAGCAGACAGGGCCAGGGATCCTACAATGAGCAGTTCTTC.

About this clone: Just one base apart from a much larger clone, this may be a read error. V usage is TRBV2 and J usage is TRBJ2-5, with D uncertain. The J call may be faulty, since TRBJ2-7 better matches the DNA end. The CDR3 loop spans 11 amino acids. The germline V gene has CDR1 SNHLY and CDR2 FYNNEI. In DNA, the CDR3 is TGTGCCAGCAGTGTTCTCAACGAGCAGTACTTC. Amino acid sequence: CASSVLNEQYF.

The CDR3 coding sequence is TGTGCCAGCAGCGTAGGTTCGGGGATCTACAATGAGCAGTTCTTC. Amino acid sequence: CASSVGSGIYNEQFF. The gene calls are TRBV9 and TRBJ2-1, with D tentatively TRBD2 (5 bases). The CDR3 contains 15 residues. V lost 0 bases to trimming and J lost 3 bases, with 10 bases between them. Germline assignment: CDR1 SGDLS and CDR2 YYNGEE.

This chain joins TRBV5-1 and TRBJ2-1; 7 nucleotides match TRBD2. The V and J ends lost 4 bases and 1 base, in that order; junction bases with no gene match: 11. The CDR3 runs 17 residues. Per the germline V gene, CDR1 is SGHRS and CDR2 is YFSETQ. The DNA of the CDR3 is TGCGCCAGCAGCGCAGGATCTAGCGGTCTTTCCTACAATGAGCAGTTCTTC. Translated: CASSAGSSGLSYNEQFF. Using reference TRBV5-1 and TRBJ2-1 for the parts outside the CDR3, the full variable domain is KAGVTQTPRYLIKTRGQQVTLSCSPISGHRSVSWYQQTPGQGLQFLFEYFSETQRNKGNFPGRFSGRQFSNSRSEMNVSTLELGDSALYLCASSAGSSGLSYNEQFFGPGTRLTVL.

The chain combines TRBV5-1 with TRBJ2-3; D is ambiguous. CDR3 length: 12 residues. V shed 2 bases and J shed 9 bases, with 10 bases lying between them. Germline CDR1 SGHRS, CDR2 YFSETQ. DNA for the CDR3: TGCGCCAGCAGCTTCACTATGGGCACGCAGTATTTT. Its protein product is CASSFTMGTQYF. Drawing the rest from reference TRBV5-1 and TRBJ2-3, the complete variable domain is KAGVTQTPRYLIKTRGQQVTLSCSPISGHRSVSWYQQTPGQGLQFLFEYFSETQRNKGNFPGRFSGRQFSNSRSEMNVSTLELGDSALYLCASSFTMGTQYFGPGTRLTVL.

The chain uses TRBV6-5 and TRBJ1-2; tentatively, D is TRBD1 (6 bases). Germline V gives CDR1 MNHEY, CDR2 SVGAGI. CDR3 size: 13 residues. Trimming shortened V by 10 bases and J by 8 bases, and 20 bases separated the two germline ends. The CDR3 DNA reads as TGTGCCACAATAAGTCAACAGGGAAGAGGCTACACCTTC. This encodes CATISQQGRGYTF.

The chain employs TRBV7-9 and TRBJ2-7; maybe TRBD1 (5 bases). The V gene's germline CDR1 is SEHNR and CDR2 FQNEAQ (reference sequence). This CDR3 is 14 amino acids long. Trimming pared 1 base from V and 2 bases from J, leaving 9 bases between. CDR3 loop: CASSLVGRAYEQYF. In DNA, the CDR3 is TGTGCCAGCAGCTTAGTCGGCAGGGCCTACGAGCAGTACTTC.

V is TRBV4-1 and J is TRBJ2-3, with 12 bases lining up with TRBD2. The CDR3 is made up of 15 amino acids. V lost 4 bases to trimming and J lost 5 bases; unmatched junction nucleotides: 4. CDR1 and CDR2 (germline): MGHRA, YSYEKL. Written as DNA, the CDR3 is TGCGCCAGCAGCCTGACTAGCGGGGGAGGAGATACGCAGTATTTT. This gives the protein CASSLTSGGGDTQYF.

The chain links TRBV25-1 to TRBJ2-4; D is perhaps TRBD2 (6 bases). CDR1 and CDR2 from the germline V gene are MGHDK and SYGVNS. This CDR3 contains 17 residues. V dropped 2 bases and J dropped 2 bases, with 16 bases sitting between them. The CDR3 DNA is TGTGCCAGCAGTGAACCAAATGGAGGGCGAACCAAAAACATTCAGTACTTC. Protein: CASSEPNGGRTKNIQYF.

The rearrangement links TRBV9 to TRBJ1-1; D unresolved. CDR3 length: 14 residues. Germline assignment: CDR1 SGDLS and CDR2 YYNGEE. V dropped 0 bases and J dropped 3 bases, with 9 bases sitting between them. CDR3 in DNA: TGTGCCAGCAGCGTAGATCCAAACTACACTGAAGCTTTCTTT. It encodes CASSVDPNYTEAFF.

This clone came up a few times. The chain uses TRBV21-1 and TRBJ2-7. TRBV21-1 has pseudogene status. The CDR3 totals 14 residues. CDR3 sequence: CASSGEQPTYEQYF. The CDR3 DNA reads as TGTGCCAGCAGCGGGGAACAGCCCACCTACGAGCAGTACTTC.